The 30 T cell receptor beta chains presented below share a single source sample, sequenced in a study of T cells in localized non-small cell lung cancer. Clones were sequenced by immunoSEQ multiplex PCR, and TCRdb holds only the in-frame ones, with some missing. Among about 41,000 clones listed, 88% were seen once. Sequenced here: peripheral blood, sampled before any cancer treatment. The receptors shown here come from a female donor over 55 with stage I squamous cell lung carcinoma.

The chain employs TRBV18 and TRBJ2-7; D gene unclear. The germline gives CDR1 KGHSH, CDR2 LQKENI. Trimming took off 1 base at V and 2 bases at J, with 9 bases between the two ends. The CDR3 has 14 residues. CDR3 coding DNA: TGTGCCAGCTCACCACTACCTGGTCCCTACGAGCAGTACTTC. Protein: CASSPLPGPYEQYF.

CDR3 sequence (DNA): TGCGCCAGCAGTCAACGCTCCTGGGGGGCTGATGGCTACACCTTC. Protein: CASSQRSWGADGYTF. The rearrangement uses TRBV23-1 and TRBJ1-2, with D possibly being TRBD1 (6 bases). TRBV23-1 carries the ORF label, with uncertain function. The CDR3 extends over 15 amino acids. With 2 bases removed from V and 6 bases from J, the gap between germline ends came to 16 bases.

This clone came up a few times. This chain uses TRBV11-2 with TRBJ2-1; perhaps D is TRBD1 or TRBD2 (5 bases each). The CDR3 loop spans 13 amino acids. Trimming cost V 10 bases and J 0 bases, with 10 bases left between them. Germline CDR1 SGHAT, CDR2 FQNNGV. Here the CDR3 reads CATGGTSYNEQFF. CDR3 in DNA: TGTGCCACTGGGGGAACCTCCTACAATGAGCAGTTCTTC.

The rearrangement links TRBV6-5 to TRBJ2-5, with TRBD2 matching 7 bases. The CDR3 loop spans 11 amino acids. The V and J ends lost 9 bases and 5 bases, in that order; junction bases with no gene match: 3. From germline, CDR1 is MNHEY and CDR2 SVGAGI. The CDR3 sequence is CASLGGETQYF. The CDR3 DNA sequence: TGTGCCAGTTTGGGGGGGGAGACCCAGTACTTC.

V and J are TRBV5-6 and TRBJ1-4; no clear D gene. The V and J ends lost 3 bases and 3 bases respectively, with 6 bases between them. This CDR3 has 13 residues. Looked up from germline, CDR1 is SGHDT and CDR2 is YYEEEE. CDR3 coding DNA: TGTGCCAGCAGCTGGGGTTCTAATGAAAAACTGTTTTTT. Its protein product is CASSWGSNEKLFF.

The chain recombines TRBV11-2 with TRBJ2-3; D perhaps matches TRBD2 (6 bases). The ends were cut back, 2 bases at V and 2 bases at J, with 11 bases in the middle. Germline lookup yields CDR1 SGHAT and CDR2 FQNNGV. The CDR3 is 15 amino acids. CDR3 nucleotides: TGTGCCAGCAGCTTACCCCTAGCGAACACAGATACGCAGTATTTT. Protein product: CASSLPLANTDTQYF.

This clone was found once. The chain uses TRBV19 and TRBJ2-5; TRBD2 might be the D (5 bases). Trimming left V 0 bases short and J 8 bases short, with 10 bases between. The CDR3 is 13 residues long. Germline V gives CDR1 LNHDA, CDR2 SQIVND (reference sequence). The CDR3 nucleotides are TGTGCCAGTAGTATAGAGGGAGCGACTACCCAGTACTTC. It is translated as CASSIEGATTQYF.

The chain carries TRBV4-2 and TRBJ2-2, with a weak D call TRBD1 (7 bases). The germline V gene encodes CDR1 LGHNA and CDR2 YNFKEQ. The V and J ends lost 0 bases and 4 bases respectively, with 15 bases between them. This CDR3 contains 17 residues. The CDR3 protein is CASSQDQGQGGTGELFF. CDR3 nucleotide sequence: TGTGCCAGCAGCCAAGACCAGGGGCAGGGGGGCACCGGGGAGCTGTTTTTT.

The chain combines TRBV5-1 with TRBJ2-5, with 10 bases lining up with TRBD2. There are 16 residues in the CDR3. The V and J ends lost 3 bases and 2 bases, in that order; junction bases with no gene match: 7. Germline V gene data show CDR1 as SGHRS and CDR2 as YFSETQ. DNA of the CDR3: TGCGCCAGCAGCTGGGGACTAGCGAGGATTCAAGAGACCCAGTACTTC. This encodes CASSWGLARIQETQYF.

The chain joins TRBV19 to TRBJ1-2; possibly TRBD1 for D (6 bases). The CDR3 runs 15 residues. CDR1 is LNHDA and CDR2 is SQIVND in the germline V gene (reference sequence). The ends were cut back, 4 bases at V and 3 bases at J, with 15 bases in the middle. The CDR3 DNA reads as TGTGCCAGTAGTACCCAGGGGTCCGCCTACTATGGCTACACCTTC. This translates into CASSTQGSAYYGYTF.

This sequence joins TRBV18 and TRBJ2-7, with D possibly called TRBD1 or TRBD2 (6 bases each). Germline loops: CDR1 KGHSH, CDR2 LQKENI. This CDR3 comprises 14 residues. V was pared by 3 bases and J by 2 bases, with 11 bases between. CDR3: CASSPRGAAYEQYF. The CDR3 nucleotides read TGTGCCAGCTCACCTAGGGGGGCCGCCTACGAGCAGTACTTC.

The chain carries TRBV19 and TRBJ2-3, with D possibly being TRBD2 (5 bases). The CDR3 spans 18 residues. Germline V lookup: CDR1 LNHDA, CDR2 SQIVND (reference sequence). Trimming took 1 base from V and 1 from J, leaving 18 bases between them. The CDR3 DNA is TGTGCCAGTAGTATAGGGAGCTTGAGGGTAACCCGCACAGATACGCAGTATTTT. Its translation: CASSIGSLRVTRTDTQYF.

This chain links TRBV19 with TRBJ2-3; 9 bases line up with TRBD2. The trim removed 8 bases at V and 5 bases at J, leaving 11 bases unmatched. The CDR3 runs to 15 residues. Germline CDR1 is LNHDA and CDR2 is SQIVND (reference sequence). The CDR3 spells CASPPAGGPKDTQYF. CDR3 bases: TGTGCCAGTCCCCCGGCGGGAGGGCCGAAAGATACGCAGTATTTT.

This chain connects TRBV6-5 to TRBJ2-2; unclear D gene. The germline gives CDR1 MNHEY, CDR2 SVGAGI. V was cut by 0 bases and J by 5 bases, with 7 bases left in between. The CDR3 length is 14 residues. The CDR3 region is CASSYSPGTGELFF. As DNA, the CDR3 is TGTGCCAGCAGTTACTCGCCCGGGACCGGGGAGCTGTTTTTT.

The CDR3 nucleotides read TGCGCCAGCGCACTAGAGATGAGCACCGGGGAGCTGTTTTTT. It is translated as CASALEMSTGELFF. This rearrangement joins TRBV5-1 to TRBJ2-2; D may be TRBD2 (5 bases). Between the trimmed V and J ends, which lost 7 bases and 4 bases, there was a span of 14 bases. The CDR3 is 14 residues long. Germline lookup yields CDR1 SGHRS and CDR2 YFSETQ.

The sample holds one count of this clone. The V call is TRBV7-2, the J call TRBJ2-2, with 8 bases matching TRBD2. In germline, CDR1 is SGHTA, CDR2 FQGNSA. The CDR3 sequence is 16 residues long. V dropped 0 bases and J dropped 6; count of bases not matched to a gene: 6. CDR3 nucleotides: TGTGCCAGCAGCTTAGCTTTCAGCGGGAGAGCCGGGGAGCTGTTTTTT. Translated: CASSLAFSGRAGELFF.

This sequence joins TRBV27 and TRBJ2-1; 12 bases fit TRBD2. Looked up from germline, CDR1 is MNHEY and CDR2 is SMNVEV (reference sequence). The V segment lost 8 bases and the J segment 0 bases; nucleotides outside the gene matches: 8. This CDR3 contains 17 residues. The CDR3 DNA is TGTGCCAGCGGGGGACTAGCGGGTTACGTCTCCTACAATGAGCAGTTCTTC. This codes for CASGGLAGYVSYNEQFF.

The chain uses TRBV6-5 and TRBJ1-1; no firm D call. V lost 6 bases, J lost 1 base, and 3 bases lay in between. Germline V CDR1 and CDR2: MNHEY, SVGAGI. CDR3 length: 11 amino acids. The CDR3 coding sequence is TGTGCCAGCAGGAGGAACACTGAAGCTTTCTTT. The encoded protein is CASRRNTEAFF.

The CDR3 spells CASSRLARGETQYF. Here the CDR3 DNA reads TGCGCCAGCAGCCGGTTAGCCAGGGGAGAGACCCAGTACTTC. V and J are TRBV4-1 and TRBJ2-5, with TRBD1 as a possible D gene (6 bases). The CDR3 is made up of 14 amino acids. The V gene lost 4 bases and the J gene lost 4 bases, with 13 bases spanning the gap. Looked up from germline, CDR1 is MGHRA and CDR2 is YSYEKL.

This chain connects TRBV19 to TRBJ1-5; 8 nucleotides align to TRBD1. There are 16 residues in the CDR3. After removal of 3 bases from V and 7 bases from J, the junction contained 11 bases not matched to a gene. Germline CDR1 is LNHDA and CDR2 is SQIVND (reference sequence). The CDR3 here is CASSIGSTGGKQPQHF. CDR3 bases: TGTGCCAGTAGTATCGGATCAACAGGGGGAAAGCAGCCCCAGCATTTT.

V usage is TRBV7-9 and J usage is TRBJ2-1; D unresolved. Trimming stripped 3 bases from V and 3 bases from J, with 12 bases between. This CDR3 comprises 15 residues. Germline-derived CDR1 and CDR2 are SEHNR and FQNEAQ (reference sequence). CDR3 protein: CASSFDGGDYNEQFF. The CDR3 nucleotides read TGTGCCAGCAGCTTTGACGGCGGTGACTACAATGAGCAGTTCTTC. Complete variable domain (other parts from reference TRBV7-9 and TRBJ2-1): DTGVSQNPRHKITKRGQNVTFRCDPISEHNRLYWYRQTLGQGPEFLTYFQNEAQLEKSRLLSDRFSAERPKGSFSTLEIQRTEQGDSAMYLCASSFDGGDYNEQFFGPGTRLTVL.

The J gene is TRBJ2-3, the V gene TRBV30, with 10 bases lining up with TRBD2. The CDR3 is 15 amino acids. V gave up 0 bases and J gave up 4 bases; unmatched junction bases: 4. Germline-derived CDR1 and CDR2 are GTSNPN and SVGIG (reference sequence). CDR3 DNA: TGTGCCTGGAGTGTGAGCGGGAGGGGGGCAGATACGCAGTATTTT. The encoded protein is CAWSVSGRGADTQYF. Full variable domain (missing parts from reference TRBV30 and TRBJ2-3): SQTIHQWPATLVQPVGSPLSLECTVEGTSNPNLYWYRQAAGRGLQLLFYSVGIGQISSEVPQNLSASRPQDRQFILSSKKLLLSDSGFYLCAWSVSGRGADTQYFGPGTRLTVL.

The V call is TRBV7-2, the J call TRBJ2-7; 9 bases fit TRBD2. From germline, CDR1 is SGHTA and CDR2 FQGNSA. J lost 1 base, V lost 5 bases, and 6 bases had no gene match. The CDR3 contains 15 residues. CDR3 nucleotides: TGTGCCAGCAGCCGAGGGACTAGCAGGTCCTACGAGCAGTACTTC. The encoded protein is CASSRGTSRSYEQYF. Together with reference TRBV7-2 and TRBJ2-7, the CDR3 gives the full variable domain: GAGVSQSPSNKVTEKGKDVELRCDPISGHTALYWYRQSLGQGLEFLIYFQGNSAPDKSGLPSDRFSAERTGGSVSTLTIQRTQQEDSAVYLCASSRGTSRSYEQYFGPGTRLTVT.

This sequence joins TRBV21-1 and TRBJ2-6; the table's TRBD2 call for D was not verified on the DNA. TRBV21-1 is a listed pseudogene. CDR3 length: 18 amino acids. The CDR3 reads CASSRRTSGRSGANVLTF. The CDR3 coding sequence is TGTGCCAGCAGCAGGCGTACTAGCGGGAGGTCTGGGGCCAACGTCCTGACTTTC.

This clone was recorded a few times. The V call is TRBV14, the J call TRBJ1-1; weak D call: TRBD1 (5 bases). Trimming took 3 bases from V and 5 from J, leaving 10 bases between them. There are 13 residues in the CDR3. Looked up from germline, CDR1 is SGHDN and CDR2 is FVKESK. Here the CDR3 reads CASSQGVRTEAFF. The CDR3 bases are TGTGCCAGCAGCCAGGGGGTGAGAACTGAAGCTTTCTTT.

The rearrangement uses TRBV5-1 and TRBJ1-4; 7 bases are a match to TRBD1. Germline CDR1 and CDR2: SGHRS and YFSETQ. With V trimmed by 4 bases and J by 5 bases, 5 bases remained unmatched. The CDR3 sequence is 14 residues long. CDR3 region: CASSRTGANEKLFF. The CDR3, as DNA: TGCGCCAGCAGCCGTACAGGGGCCAATGAAAAACTGTTTTTT.

This clone came up once. Here the CDR3 reads CASSSQGPTYSGNTIYF. The CDR3, as DNA: TGTGCCAGCAGCTCACAGGGACCGACTTACTCTGGAAACACCATATATTTT. The chain employs TRBV7-2 and TRBJ1-3; perhaps TRBD1 as D (6 bases). The germline V gene encodes CDR1 SGHTA and CDR2 FQGNSA. The CDR3 consists of 17 residues. V was cut by 4 bases and J by 0 bases, with 16 bases left in between.

The chain uses TRBV5-6 and TRBJ1-1; no clear D gene. Looked up from germline, CDR1 is SGHDT and CDR2 is YYEEEE. V was shortened by 1 base and J by 3 bases, with 4 bases between the two germline ends. CDR3 length: 12 residues. CDR3 sequence reads: CASSLFHTEAFF. CDR3 DNA sequence: TGTGCCAGCAGCTTGTTCCACACTGAAGCTTTCTTT.

The rearrangement links TRBV11-3 to TRBJ2-1; D may be TRBD2 (6 bases). There are 12 residues in the CDR3. The germline V gene has CDR1 SGHNT and CDR2 YENEEA. V lost 5 bases, J lost 9 bases, and 11 bases lay in between. The CDR3 spells CASSAGGSEQFF. As DNA, the CDR3 is TGTGCCAGCAGCGCCGGGGGTAGTGAGCAGTTCTTC.

The J gene is TRBJ2-5, the V gene TRBV27; 9 nucleotides match TRBD2. The junction had 7 bases not matched to a gene; V was cut back by 8 bases and J by 6 bases. This CDR3 is built from 13 residues. CDR1 and CDR2 from the germline V gene are MNHEY and SMNVEV (reference sequence). CDR3 nucleotide sequence: TGTGCCAGCGGGGCGGGAGGGCGAAAGACCCAGTACTTC. Translating gives CASGAGGRKTQYF.